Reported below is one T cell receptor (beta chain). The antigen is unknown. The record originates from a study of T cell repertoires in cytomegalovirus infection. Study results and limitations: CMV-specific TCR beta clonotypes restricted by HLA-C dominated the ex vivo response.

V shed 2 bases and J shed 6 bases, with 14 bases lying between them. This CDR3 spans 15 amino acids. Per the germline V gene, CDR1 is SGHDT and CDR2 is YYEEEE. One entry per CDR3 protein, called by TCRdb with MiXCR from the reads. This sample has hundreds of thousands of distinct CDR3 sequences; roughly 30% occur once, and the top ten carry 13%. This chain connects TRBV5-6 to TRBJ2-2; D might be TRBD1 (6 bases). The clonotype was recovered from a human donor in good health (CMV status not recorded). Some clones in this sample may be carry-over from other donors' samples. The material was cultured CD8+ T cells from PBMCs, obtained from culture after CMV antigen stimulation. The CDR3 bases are TGTGCCAGCAGCTTACCTAACGGACAGTCCGGGGAGCTGTTTTTT. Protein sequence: CASSLPNGQSGELFF.